A single sample is the source of the 5 T cell receptor beta chains below, sequenced in a study of T cell responses to AZD1222 COVID-19 vaccine (dated by TCRdb to the early 2020s). This specimen's time point label, per the study, means: baseline before first vaccination. According to the study, the label for this sample's treatment or condition signals: meningococcal conjugate vaccine given as trial control. The library was made by the immunoSEQ multiplex PCR assay. TCRdb's version of the immuneACCESS table is confined to in-frame rearrangements and falls short of the full clone set. An unresolved V gene accounts for under half of the shortfall where checked; the remainder is of unknown origin. Across this sample there are 130,000 or so clones, with more than 85% seen only once. The ten largest clones take up less than 0.95% of the sample. This specimen consisted of peripheral blood, obtained on day 0 of MenACWY control vaccination. All receptors come from an adult in good health.

The chain has TRBV19 and TRBJ1-5; TRBD1 matches at 10 bases. V lost 3 bases and J lost 0; bases outside the gene matches: 5. This CDR3 has 17 amino acids. Per germline, CDR1 LNHDA and CDR2 SQIVND (reference sequence). CDR3 amino acids: CASSIGTGAYSNQPQHF. In DNA form, the CDR3 reads TGTGCCAGTAGTATTGGGACAGGGGCCTATAGCAATCAGCCCCAGCATTTT.

The gene calls are TRBV5-4 and TRBJ2-7; D is perhaps TRBD2 (6 bases). The V end lost 9 bases, the J end lost 1 base, and 20 bases lay between the germline ends. The CDR3 consists of 15 residues. Germline CDR1 reads SGHNT; CDR2 reads YYREEE (reference sequence). CDR3 sequence (DNA): TGTGCCACCACGACCACCGGGAGCGGTTCCTACGAGCAGTACTTC. Its translation is CATTTTGSGSYEQYF.

The rearrangement links TRBV9 to TRBJ2-3; tentatively, D is TRBD1 (5 bases). V lost 0 bases to trimming and J lost 0 bases, with 8 bases between them. The V gene's germline CDR1 is SGDLS and CDR2 YYNGEE. The CDR3 sequence is 15 residues long. CDR3 residues: CASSVEQASTDTQYF. CDR3 in DNA: TGTGCCAGCAGCGTAGAACAGGCTAGCACAGATACGCAGTATTTT.

V usage is TRBV27 and J usage is TRBJ2-7; TRBD2 matches 7 bases. Germline CDR1 and CDR2: MNHEY and SMNVEV (reference sequence). This CDR3 has 16 residues. J gave up 3 bases and V 0 bases, and 8 bases lay outside the gene matches. The DNA for the CDR3 is TGTGCCAGCAGTTTATCGCCGGCTAGCGGCCGCTACGAGCAGTACTTC. This translates into CASSLSPASGRYEQYF.

The chain carries TRBV6-6 and TRBJ1-6, with TRBD1 as a possible D gene (5 bases). Germline V gene data show CDR1 as MNHNY and CDR2 as SVGAGI (reference sequence). V lost 6 bases, J lost 5 bases, and 14 bases lay in between. The CDR3 is made up of 15 amino acids. CDR3 DNA: TGTGCCAGCAGCCACCTCGGGGCCGATAATTCACCCCTCCACTTT. It is translated as CASSHLGADNSPLHF.